The sequence of this TCR beta chain was determined in a study of T cells after yellow fever vaccination. CDR3 size: 16 residues. V trimming: 0 bases; J trimming: 0 bases; junction bases outside the gene matches: 4. Per germline, CDR1 DFQATT and CDR2 SNEGSKA (reference sequence). Broader study findings: Post-booster repertoires again held most primary-vaccination clones (about 95% CD4, roughly 89% CD8).

Template switching with 5'RACE generated the TCR cDNA and added a universal primer site and UMIs. TCRdb ran MiXCR on the 5' RACE reads and lists one entry per CDR3 protein. The repertoire holds approximately 510,000 distinct CDR3 sequences, 20% to 25% seen once, with approximately 15% in the top ten. As for this clonotype: Antigen specificity is unknown.

The specimen was PBMCs, collected less than 25 days after the first yellow fever vaccination. The chain joins TRBV20-1 to TRBJ2-2, with 7 nucleotides matching TRBD2. The receptor was derived from a young man who received the YFV17D yellow fever vaccine. In DNA form, the CDR3 reads TGCAGTGCTAGAGATCGAACTAGCGCGAACACCGGGGAGCTGTTTTTT. Translation: CSARDRTSANTGELFF.